Here is one T cell receptor (beta chain) with its context. Cohorts were determined from participant-reported clinical history. Authors' processing steps: It was from reference gene primer amplification that nucleated cell counts were estimated. Some clones are missing from TCRdb's copy, which holds only in-frame ones; the method was immunoSEQ multiplex PCR. V and J calls plus clone size are reproduced from that table; the DNA served to infer D and trimming. This table has 250,000 or so clones, more than 65% appearing once. The sample originates from a study of blood T cell repertoires in COVID-19. The V gene's germline CDR1 is SGHRS and CDR2 YFSETQ. V was shortened by 0 bases and J by 9 bases, with 10 bases between the two germline ends. This CDR3 region has 13 residues.

The sequencing input was PBMCs or T cells enriched from blood (not recorded which). This sequence was found in a man between 50 and 59 years old who had recovered from COVID-19. The J gene is TRBJ2-1, the V gene TRBV5-1; a possible D gene is TRBD1 (6 bases). The CDR3 loop reads CASSLDRVGEQFF. Written as DNA, the CDR3 is TGCGCCAGCAGCTTGGACAGGGTGGGTGAGCAGTTCTTC.